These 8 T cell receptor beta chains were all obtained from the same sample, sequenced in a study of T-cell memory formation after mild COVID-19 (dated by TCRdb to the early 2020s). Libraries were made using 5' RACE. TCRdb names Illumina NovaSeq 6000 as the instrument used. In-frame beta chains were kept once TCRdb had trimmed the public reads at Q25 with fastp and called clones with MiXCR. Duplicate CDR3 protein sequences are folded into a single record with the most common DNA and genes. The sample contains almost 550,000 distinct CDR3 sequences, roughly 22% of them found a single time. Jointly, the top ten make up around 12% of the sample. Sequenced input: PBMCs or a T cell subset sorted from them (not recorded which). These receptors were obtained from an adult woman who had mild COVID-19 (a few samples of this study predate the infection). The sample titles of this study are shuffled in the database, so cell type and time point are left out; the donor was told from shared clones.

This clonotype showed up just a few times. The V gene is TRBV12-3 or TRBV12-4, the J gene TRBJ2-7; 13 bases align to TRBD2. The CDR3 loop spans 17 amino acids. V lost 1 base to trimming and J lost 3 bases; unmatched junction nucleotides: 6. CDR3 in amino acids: CASSLELAGGPRYEQYF. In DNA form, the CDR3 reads TGTGCCAGCAGTTTAGAACTAGCGGGAGGGCCTCGCTACGAGCAGTACTTC.

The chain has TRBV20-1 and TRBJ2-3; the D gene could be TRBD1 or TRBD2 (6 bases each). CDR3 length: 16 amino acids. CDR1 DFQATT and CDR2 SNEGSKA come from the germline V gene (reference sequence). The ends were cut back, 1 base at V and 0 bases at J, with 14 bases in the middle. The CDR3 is CSARAEWGASTDTQYF. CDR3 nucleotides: TGCAGTGCTAGAGCAGAGTGGGGGGCGAGCACAGATACGCAGTATTTT.

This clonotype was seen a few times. Here the CDR3 DNA reads TGTGCCAGCAGCCCCGAGGGGCTAGCGCTGGAGACCCAGTACTTC. It yields the protein CASSPEGLALETQYF. The chain couples TRBV4-2 to TRBJ2-5; a possible D gene is TRBD2 (6 bases). The V end was cut by 4 bases, the J end by 5 bases, with 17 bases between. The CDR3 is made up of 15 amino acids. CDR1 is LGHNA and CDR2 is YNFKEQ in the germline V gene.

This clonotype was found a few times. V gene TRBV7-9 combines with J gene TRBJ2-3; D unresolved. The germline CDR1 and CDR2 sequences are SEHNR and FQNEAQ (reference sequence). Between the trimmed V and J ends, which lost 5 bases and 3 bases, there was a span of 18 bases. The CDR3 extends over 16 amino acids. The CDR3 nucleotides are TGTGCCAGCAGCCCTTTGACCGGAATGGGAACAGATACGCAGTATTTT. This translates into CASSPLTGMGTDTQYF.

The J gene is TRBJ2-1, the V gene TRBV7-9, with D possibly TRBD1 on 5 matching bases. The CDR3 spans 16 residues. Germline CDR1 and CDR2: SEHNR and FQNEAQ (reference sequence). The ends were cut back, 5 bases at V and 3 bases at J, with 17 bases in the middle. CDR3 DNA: TGTGCCAGCAGCCCAAGACTCCAAGGGGTCTACAATGAGCAGTTCTTC. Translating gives CASSPRLQGVYNEQFF.

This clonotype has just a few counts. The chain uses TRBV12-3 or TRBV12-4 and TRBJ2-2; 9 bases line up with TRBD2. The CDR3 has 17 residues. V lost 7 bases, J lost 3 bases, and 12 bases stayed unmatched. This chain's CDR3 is CASTPGSGGPYTGELFF. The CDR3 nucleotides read TGTGCCAGCACCCCAGGGAGCGGGGGGCCTTACACCGGGGAGCTGTTTTTT.

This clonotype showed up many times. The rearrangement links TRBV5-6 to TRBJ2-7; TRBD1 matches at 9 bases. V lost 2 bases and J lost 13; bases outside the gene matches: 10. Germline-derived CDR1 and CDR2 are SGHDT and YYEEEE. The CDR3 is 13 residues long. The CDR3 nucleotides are TGTGCCAGCAGCTTAGAGCCGGGACAGGGCTCCTACTTC. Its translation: CASSLEPGQGSYF. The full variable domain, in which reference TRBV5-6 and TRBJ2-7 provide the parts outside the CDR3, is DAGVTQSPTHLIKTRGQQVTLRCSPKSGHDTVSWYQQALGQGPQFIFQYYEEEERQRGNFPDRFSGHQFPNYSSELNVNALLLGDSALYLCASSLEPGQGSYFGPGTRLTVT.

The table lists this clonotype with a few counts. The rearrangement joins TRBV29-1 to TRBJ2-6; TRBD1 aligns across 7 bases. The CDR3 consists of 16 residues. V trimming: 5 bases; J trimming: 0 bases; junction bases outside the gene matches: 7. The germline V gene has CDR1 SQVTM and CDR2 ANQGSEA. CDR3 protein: CSVNRQGDSGANVLTF. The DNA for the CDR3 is TGCAGCGTTAACCGCCAGGGGGACTCTGGGGCCAACGTCCTGACTTTC.